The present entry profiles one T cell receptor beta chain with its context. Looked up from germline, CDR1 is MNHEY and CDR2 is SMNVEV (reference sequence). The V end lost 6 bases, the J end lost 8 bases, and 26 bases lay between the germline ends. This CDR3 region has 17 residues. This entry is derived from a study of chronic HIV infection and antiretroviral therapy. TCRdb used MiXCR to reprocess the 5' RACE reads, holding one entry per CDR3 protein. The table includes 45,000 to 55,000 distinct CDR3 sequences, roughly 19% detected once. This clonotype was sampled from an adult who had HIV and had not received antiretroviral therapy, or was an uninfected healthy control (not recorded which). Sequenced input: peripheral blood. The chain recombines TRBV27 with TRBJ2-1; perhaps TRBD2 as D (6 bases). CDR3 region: CASSIIPRTGESHEQFF. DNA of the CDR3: TGTGCCAGCAGCATAATCCCTAGGACGGGAGAATCCCATGAGCAGTTCTTC.